The rows below give T cell receptor beta chains drawn from one sample of a study of T cell responses to AZD1222 COVID-19 vaccine. The method was immunoSEQ multiplex PCR; TCRdb's version includes in-frame clones alone and lacks a portion of them. This repertoire shows fewer than 65,000 clones, roughly four fifths found once; its top ten account for about 10%. The source material was peripheral blood, sampled on day 0 of AZD1222 vaccination. These receptors all come from an adult in good health. Each CDR3 is given with its conserved first and last residue. Each record gives: J gene, clone size, D gene, V gene, CDR3 protein, CDR3 DNA. A D gene is named only where the DNA matches it firmly. Clone size is given for some rows only: seen once, a few or many times, or a class if the clone is expanded.

TRBJ2-2,NA,NA,TRBV9,CASSVGGDANTGELFF,TGTGCCAGCAGCGTAGGAGGGGACGCGAACACCGGGGAGCTGTTTTTT
TRBJ2-7,NA,TRBD2,TRBV15,CATSGRGGQAYEQYF,TGTGCCACCAGCGGGAGGGGTGGACAAGCCTACGAGCAGTACTTC
TRBJ2-1,NA,TRBD1,TRBV2,CASSESGQGRGEQFF,TGTGCCAGCAGTGAAAGTGGACAGGGGAGGGGTGAGCAGTTCTTC
TRBJ2-3,NA,NA,TRBV2,CASKEELSTDTQYF,TGTGCCAGCAAGGAAGAGCTCAGCACAGATACGCAGTATTTT
TRBJ1-2,NA,NA,TRBV6-1,CASSARRGGSYLGYTF,TGTGCCAGCAGTGCTCGTCGGGGGGGAAGCTACCTTGGCTACACCTTC
TRBJ1-1,NA,NA,TRBV2,CASRGPGGLDTEAFF,TGTGCCAGCAGGGGCCCGGGGGGGCTTGACACTGAAGCTTTCTTT
TRBJ1-5,NA,TRBD1,TRBV5-6,CASSRTGGVQPQHF,TGTGCCAGCAGCCGGACAGGGGGCGTTCAGCCCCAGCATTTT
TRBJ1-1,NA,NA,TRBV3-1/TRBV3-2,CASSRLTGNTEAFF,TGTGCCAGCAGCCGCTTAACGGGGAACACTGAAGCTTTCTTT
TRBJ1-3,NA,TRBD1,TRBV27,CASSLTGVAGNTIYF,TGTGCCAGCAGTTTAACAGGGGTCGCAGGAAACACCATATATTTT
TRBJ2-7,NA,TRBD2,TRBV4-3,CASITEGRGPYEQYF,TGCGCCAGCATCACCGAGGGGAGGGGACCCTACGAGCAGTACTTC
TRBJ1-5,NA,NA,TRBV27,CASSFRGQPGNQPQHF,TGTGCCAGCAGTTTCCGGGGGCAACCTGGCAATCAGCCCCAGCATTTT
TRBJ1-1,NA,NA,TRBV3-1/TRBV3-2,CASSQDEAKGFNTEAFF,TGTGCCAGCAGCCAAGATGAAGCGAAGGGGTTTAACACTGAAGCTTTCTTT
TRBJ2-3,once,TRBD2,TRBV6-2/TRBV6-3,CASSSEAGGTDTQYF,TGTGCCAGCAGTTCTGAAGCGGGGGGCACAGATACGCAGTATTTT
TRBJ1-1,NA,NA,TRBV6-5,CASSYTGSGGNTEAFF,TGTGCCAGCAGTTACACCGGGTCGGGTGGAAACACTGAAGCTTTCTTT
TRBJ2-7,NA,NA,TRBV4-2,CASSPGLASYEQYF,TGTGCCAGCAGCCCCGGCCTAGCGAGCTACGAGCAGTACTTC
TRBJ2-3,once,NA,TRBV10-2,CASSGRQAPGTDTQYF,TGCGCCAGCAGCGGGCGTCAGGCCCCGGGCACAGATACGCAGTATTTT
TRBJ2-2,NA,TRBD1,TRBV5-1,CASSSTGQGNTGELFF,TGCGCCAGCAGCTCCACGGGACAGGGGAACACCGGGGAGCTGTTTTTT
TRBJ1-4,NA,NA,TRBV18,CASSPGQNEKLFF,TGTGCCAGCTCACCAGGACAGAATGAAAAACTGTTTTTT
TRBJ1-1,few,NA,TRBV12-3/TRBV12-4,CASRQDKGAEAFF,TGTGCCAGTAGACAGGATAAAGGGGCTGAAGCTTTCTTT
TRBJ2-5,NA,TRBD2,TRBV5-4,CASSFSGGAFAQETQYF,TGTGCCAGCAGTTTTAGCGGGGGGGCCTTTGCCCAAGAGACCCAGTACTTC
TRBJ2-5,NA,NA,TRBV7-2,CASSGGRGRQETQYF,TGTGCCAGCAGCGGGGGGAGAGGTCGCCAAGAGACCCAGTACTTC
TRBJ1-1,NA,NA,TRBV14,CASSQQYQNTEAFF,TGTGCCAGCAGCCAACAATATCAGAACACTGAAGCTTTCTTT
TRBJ2-1,NA,NA,TRBV5-5,CASSGGVYNEQFF,TGTGCCAGCAGCGGCGGGGTATACAATGAGCAGTTCTTC
TRBJ2-5,NA,NA,TRBV7-2,CASSLVGGRGQETQYF,TGTGCCAGCAGCTTAGTAGGGGGGCGCGGCCAAGAGACCCAGTACTTC
TRBJ2-7,NA,NA,TRBV6-2/TRBV6-3,CASSYDRSPLVSSYEQYF,TGTGCCAGCAGTTACGACCGGTCTCCGCTAGTCAGCTCCTACGAGCAGTACTTC
TRBJ1-1,NA,NA,TRBV10-3,CAIKGTGVHTEAFF,TGTGCCATCAAAGGGACGGGGGTTCACACTGAAGCTTTCTTT
TRBJ2-1,NA,NA,TRBV5-5,CASSLAGTGAYNEQFF,TGTGCCAGCAGCTTGGCCGGGACTGGAGCCTACAATGAGCAGTTCTTC
TRBJ2-1,NA,NA,TRBV5-8,CASRRTGGLAEQFF,TGTGCCAGCAGACGTACCGGGGGGCTGGCTGAGCAGTTCTTC
TRBJ1-2,NA,NA,TRBV14,CASSHQGLGYTF,TGTGCCAGCAGCCACCAGGGTTTGGGCTACACCTTC
TRBJ2-3,NA,TRBD2,TRBV5-1,CASKLAGGTDTQYF,TGCGCCAGCAAACTAGCGGGGGGAACAGATACGCAGTATTTT